This T cell receptor (beta chain) was found in a study of OX40 agonist ivuxolimab in advanced cancers. Study-level background: Prior anti-PD-1, anti-PD-L1 or anti-CTLA-4 therapy did not bar entry, and approximately 40% had some.

The method was immunoSEQ multiplex PCR; TCRdb's version includes in-frame clones alone and lacks a portion of them. The sample shows some 54,000 clones, 70% to 90% of them seen only once. CDR3 length: 20 amino acids. The chain joins TRBV21-1 to TRBJ2-6. TRBV21-1 is labeled a pseudogene. This TCR came from an adult with an advanced solid tumor such as melanoma, head and neck, liver or kidney cancer. Sequenced material: CD4+ or CD8+ T cells sorted from blood, taken in a trial of the OX40 agonist ivuxolimab. CDR3 region: CASSFRSLAGPNSGANVLTF. The CDR3 DNA reads as TGTGCCAGCAGCTTCAGGTCCCTGGCAGGACCTAACTCTGGGGCCAACGTCCTGACTTTC.